The 15 T cell receptor beta chains below all came from one sample that was sequenced in a study of blood T cells in healthy people across ages. With a J-beta primer mix and a sample-barcoded 5' primer, a second PCR ran about 6 to 11 cycles. TCRdb processed the 5' RACE reads anew with MiXCR; each CDR3 protein has one entry. The data hold 800,000 or so distinct CDR3 sequences, with around 68% observed a single time. The sequenced sample consisted of blood. Receptor source: a man aged 25 to 40 in good health.

This clonotype was found a few times. V usage is TRBV5-1 and J usage is TRBJ2-5, with 7 bases matching TRBD2. Germline V gene data show CDR1 as SGHRS and CDR2 as YFSETQ. V trimming: 5 bases; J trimming: 0 bases; junction bases outside the gene matches: 7. This CDR3 region has 15 residues. CDR3 residues: CASSVLGGYQETQYF. The CDR3 nucleotides are TGCGCCAGCAGTGTGCTGGGGGGGTACCAAGAGACCCAGTACTTC.

The rearrangement joins TRBV7-2 to TRBJ2-5; TRBD1 aligns across 7 bases. Per germline, CDR1 SGHTA and CDR2 FQGNSA. The CDR3 length is 12 residues. After removal of 4 bases from V and 13 bases from J, the junction contained 9 bases not matched to a gene. The CDR3 sequence is CASSSSTGWAYF. The CDR3 DNA is TGTGCCAGCAGCTCATCGACAGGGTGGGCGTACTTC.

As to this clonotype: One end of the junction fails to match germline, which may point to a read error. The rearrangement links TRBV20-1 to TRBJ2-7; 8 bases line up with TRBD1. This CDR3 region has 13 residues. Germline V gene lookup returns CDR1 DFQATT and CDR2 SNEGSKA (reference sequence). DNA for the CDR3: TGCAGTGCTAGGACAGGGGTTTCCTACGAGCTGTACTTC. Its protein product is CSARTGVSYELYF.

This clonotype has a handful of counts. The CDR3 protein is CASTWTGGGEQFF. The DNA of the CDR3 is TGCGCCAGCACCTGGACAGGGGGAGGTGAGCAGTTCTTC. The gene calls are TRBV5-1 and TRBJ2-1, with TRBD1 matching over 10 bases. J lost 9 bases, V lost 6 bases, and 6 bases had no gene match. This CDR3 region has 13 residues. The germline CDR1 and CDR2 sequences are SGHRS and YFSETQ. Filled out from reference TRBV5-1 and TRBJ2-1, the complete variable domain reads KAGVTQTPRYLIKTRGQQVTLSCSPISGHRSVSWYQQTPGQGLQFLFEYFSETQRNKGNFPGRFSGRQFSNSRSEMNVSTLELGDSALYLCASTWTGGGEQFFGPGTRLTVL.

This rearrangement joins TRBV11-2 to TRBJ2-4, with TRBD1 identical over 7 bases. The J call may be wrong; the DNA end is better matched by TRBJ2-7. The CDR3 runs to 14 residues. Per the germline V gene, CDR1 is SGHAT and CDR2 is FQNNGV. The CDR3 spells CASSQTGTANEQYF. In nucleotides, the CDR3 is TGTGCCAGCAGCCAGACCGGGACAGCGAACGAGCAGTACTTC.

J is TRBJ2-7 and V is TRBV28; D might be TRBD1 (5 bases). Germline CDR1 MDHEN, CDR2 SYDVKM. This CDR3 comprises 14 residues. Trimming removed 4 bases at V and 6 bases at J, with 16 bases between. CDR3 coding DNA: TGTGCCAGCAGTTCCGACAGATTATTTAGCGAGCAGTACTTC. Residues: CASSSDRLFSEQYF. Together with reference TRBV28 and TRBJ2-7, the CDR3 gives the full variable domain: DVKVTQSSRYLVKRTGEKVFLECVQDMDHENMFWYRQDPGLGLRLIYFSYDVKMKEKGDIPEGYSVSREKKERFSLILESASTNQTSMYLCASSSDRLFSEQYFGPGTRLTVT.

The genes are TRBV15 and TRBJ2-5, with D unclear. The V end was cut by 4 bases, the J end by 4 bases, with 7 bases between. The CDR3 has 12 residues. Germline V CDR1 and CDR2: LNHNV, YYDKDF (reference sequence). CDR3 bases: TGTGCCACCAGCACGGTGACAGAGACCCAGTACTTC. This codes for CATSTVTETQYF.

The rearrangement uses TRBV9 and TRBJ2-6; weak D call: TRBD1 (6 bases). There are 15 residues in the CDR3. Germline V gene data show CDR1 as SGDLS and CDR2 as YYNGEE. The V end lost 5 bases, the J end lost 0 bases, and 9 bases lay between the germline ends. CDR3: CASSVDSSGANVLTF. The CDR3 coding sequence is TGTGCCAGCAGTGTGGACAGCTCTGGGGCCAACGTCCTGACTTTC.

The chain combines TRBV6-5 with TRBJ2-5, with 7 bases matching TRBD2. Looked up from germline, CDR1 is MNHEY and CDR2 is SVGAGI. V lost 5 bases, J lost 5 bases, and 5 bases stayed unmatched. The CDR3 sequence is 13 residues long. DNA for the CDR3: TGTGCCAGCAGTCGGGACTATCGGGAGACCCAGTACTTC. It translates to CASSRDYRETQYF.

The chain has TRBV9 and TRBJ2-3; 9 bases fit TRBD2. Germline V gene data show CDR1 as SGDLS and CDR2 as YYNGEE. CDR3 size: 16 residues. Trimming removed 3 bases from V and 0 bases from J; junction bases left unmatched: 5. The CDR3 DNA is TGTGCCAGCAGCGGACGCGGGGGGGAGAGCACAGATACGCAGTATTTT. Its translation is CASSGRGGESTDTQYF.

This clonotype was seen a few times. In nucleotides, the CDR3 is TGCGCCAGCAGCCCGGCCGTCGGAAGCAATCAGCCCCAGCATTTT. Protein sequence: CASSPAVGSNQPQHF. The chain combines TRBV5-1 with TRBJ1-5; D ambiguous. This CDR3 has 15 amino acids. Germline assignment: CDR1 SGHRS and CDR2 YFSETQ. The V end was cut by 4 bases, the J end by 1 base, with 12 bases between.

This clonotype turned up a few times. The V gene is TRBV10-3, the J gene TRBJ2-5; maybe TRBD1 (5 bases). The CDR3 is 14 residues long. Germline V gene data show CDR1 as ENHRY and CDR2 as SYGVKD. Trimming shortened V by 2 bases and J by 2 bases, and 9 bases separated the two germline ends. CDR3 in amino acids: CAISEEAGQETQYF. CDR3 DNA: TGTGCCATCAGTGAGGAGGCAGGGCAAGAGACCCAGTACTTC.

V is TRBV20-1 and J is TRBJ2-7, with 11 bases identical to TRBD2. This CDR3 has 13 residues. The V and J ends lost 6 bases and 2 bases, in that order; junction bases with no gene match: 3. CDR1 is DFQATT and CDR2 is SNEGSKA in the germline V gene (reference sequence). CDR3 sequence reads: CSAASGGPYEQYF. The CDR3 DNA is TGCAGTGCCGCTAGCGGGGGGCCCTACGAGCAGTACTTC.

The V call is TRBV20-1, the J call TRBJ2-7, with TRBD2 as a possible D gene (6 bases). The CDR3 extends over 13 amino acids. Germline CDR1 and CDR2: DFQATT and SNEGSKA (reference sequence). V was clipped by 5 bases and J by 0 bases, with 11 bases between them. In DNA form, the CDR3 reads TGCAGTGCTCCAGACGGGAGCTCCTACGAGCAGTACTTC. It translates to CSAPDGSSYEQYF.

The chain couples TRBV20-1 to TRBJ2-5; TRBD2 might be the D (5 bases). Trimming took 4 bases from V and 5 from J, leaving 26 bases between them. Germline V gene sequence: CDR1 DFQATT, CDR2 SNEGSKA (reference sequence). This CDR3 spans 17 amino acids. CDR3 protein: CSAKRGEAGILGETQYF. CDR3 DNA: TGCAGTGCTAAAAGAGGCGAGGCCGGGATCCTAGGGGAGACCCAGTACTTC.